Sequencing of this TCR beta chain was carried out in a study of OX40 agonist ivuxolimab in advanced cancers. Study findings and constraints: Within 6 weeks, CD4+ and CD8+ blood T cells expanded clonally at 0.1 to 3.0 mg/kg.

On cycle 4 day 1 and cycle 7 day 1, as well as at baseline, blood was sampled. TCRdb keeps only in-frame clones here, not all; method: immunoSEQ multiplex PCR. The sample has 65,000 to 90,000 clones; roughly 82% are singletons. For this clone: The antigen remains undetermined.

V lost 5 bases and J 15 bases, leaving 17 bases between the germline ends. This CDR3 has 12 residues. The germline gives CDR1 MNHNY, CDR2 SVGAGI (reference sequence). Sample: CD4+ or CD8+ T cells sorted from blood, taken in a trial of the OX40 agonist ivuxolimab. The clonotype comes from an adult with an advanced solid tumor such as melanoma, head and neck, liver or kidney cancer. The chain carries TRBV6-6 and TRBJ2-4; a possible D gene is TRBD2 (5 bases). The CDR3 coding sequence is TGTGCCAGCAGTCCCACCCCACTAGGGTTGTACTTC. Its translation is CASSPTPLGLYF.